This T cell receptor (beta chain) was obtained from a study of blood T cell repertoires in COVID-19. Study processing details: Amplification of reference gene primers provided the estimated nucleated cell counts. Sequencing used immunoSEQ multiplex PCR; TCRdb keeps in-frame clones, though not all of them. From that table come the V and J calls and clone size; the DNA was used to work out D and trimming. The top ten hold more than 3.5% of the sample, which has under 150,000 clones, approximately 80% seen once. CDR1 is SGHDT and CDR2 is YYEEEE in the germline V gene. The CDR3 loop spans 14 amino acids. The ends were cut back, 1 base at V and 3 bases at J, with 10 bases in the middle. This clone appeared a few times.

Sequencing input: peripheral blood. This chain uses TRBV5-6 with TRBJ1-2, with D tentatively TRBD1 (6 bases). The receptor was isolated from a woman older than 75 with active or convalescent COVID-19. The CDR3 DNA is TGTGCCAGCAGCTTGACAGGGCCAGACTATGGCTACACCTTC. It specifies CASSLTGPDYGYTF.